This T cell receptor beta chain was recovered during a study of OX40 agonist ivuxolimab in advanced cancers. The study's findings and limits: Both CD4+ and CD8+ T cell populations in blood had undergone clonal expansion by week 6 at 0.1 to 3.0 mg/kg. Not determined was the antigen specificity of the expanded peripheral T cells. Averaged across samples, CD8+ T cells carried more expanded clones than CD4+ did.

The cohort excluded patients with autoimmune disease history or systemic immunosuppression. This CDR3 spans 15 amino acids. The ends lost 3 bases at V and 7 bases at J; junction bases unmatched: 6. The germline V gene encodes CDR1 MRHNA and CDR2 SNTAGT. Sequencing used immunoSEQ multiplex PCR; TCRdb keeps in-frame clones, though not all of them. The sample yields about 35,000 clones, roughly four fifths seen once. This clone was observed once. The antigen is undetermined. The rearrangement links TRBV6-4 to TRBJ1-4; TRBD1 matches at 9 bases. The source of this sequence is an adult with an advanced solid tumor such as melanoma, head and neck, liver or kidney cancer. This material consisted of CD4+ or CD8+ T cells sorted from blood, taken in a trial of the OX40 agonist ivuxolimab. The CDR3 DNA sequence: TGTGCCAGCAGTGAGTCCGGGACAGGGTCTGAAAAACTGTTTTTT. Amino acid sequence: CASSESGTGSEKLFF.